The T cell receptor beta chain under discussion was sequenced for a study of blood T cell repertoires in COVID-19. Whole-study context: Specimens from acute and convalescent COVID-19 originated in the United States, Italy and Spain.

This clone appeared a few times. The same CDR3 can be traced to other DNA sequences in this sample. The repertoire was sequenced with immunoSEQ multiplex PCR; TCRdb's copy has only in-frame clones and lacks some. Among 150,000 to 200,000 clones listed, approximately 79% were seen once. The CDR3 runs to 14 residues. The trim removed 4 bases at V and 11 bases at J, leaving 9 bases unmatched. Germline CDR1 and CDR2: KGHDR and SFDVKD. V usage is TRBV24-1 and J usage is TRBJ1-5, with 8 nucleotides matching TRBD1. The specimen sequenced was peripheral blood. The receptor comes from a man aged 60-69 years with active or convalescent COVID-19. The CDR3 coding sequence is TGTGCCACCAGTGACAGGACAGGGAGTTCAGCCCAGCATTTT. Its protein product is CATSDRTGSSAQHF.